The T cell receptor (beta chain) under discussion was sequenced for a study of cytomegalovirus exposure and HLA in healthy donors (dated by TCRdb to 2016 to 2017). General notes on the study: In an earlier analysis of under 600 of the donors, 276 Gb of sequence data and 90 million to 120 million unique TCR beta sequences from 180 million or so T cells were reported. An earlier analysis of around 580 of the donors used high-throughput TCR beta sequencing to judge whether each TCR beta V gene segment behaved as functional or pseudogenic. Among some 400 genotyped donors of the cohort, an average of approximately 240,000 unique TCR beta nucleotide sequences was sequenced per donor, of which 15% to 20% were non-productive. Besides the first cohort of more than 650 subjects, a separate validation cohort made up of 120 different subjects was used. A handful of DR-DQ haplotypes were treated as single units for association and clustering because of strong linkage in the cohort. Of the 350 to 450 genotyped donors, 81% were placed in the genetic ancestry cluster associated with self-reported Caucasian donors. The study was designed to test whether signatures of past pathogen exposure could be identified by cataloging public T cell receptors. HLA typing covered class I and class II loci at four-digit resolution. Donor age, sex, ethnicity and CMV serostatus were compiled alongside the repertoire data. A later genetic analysis used genome-wide SNP genotypes for about 60% of the roughly 700 donors, treating that subset as a discovery cohort. Approximately 300 gigabases of sequencing data and around 80 million unique TCR sequences made up an early release that covered 500 to 700 HLA-typed donors. The study combined high-throughput TCR immunosequencing, statistical association of individual TCRs with disease status, and machine learning to predict cytomegalovirus infection status. The number of donors typed differed by locus, with about 629-630 for A, B, C, DRB1 and DQB1, over 500 for DQA1, over 600 for DPA1, and around 460 for DPB1. The later analysis used no new phenotypic data to find candidate immune exposures, relying instead on TCR beta sequences and their occurrence across donors. The T cell repertoires of 550 to 850 subjects were profiled by immunosequencing and related to cytomegalovirus serostatus. Every repertoire in the discovery cohort had been generated on one and the same sequencing platform. A later analysis re-analyzed previously published TCR beta repertoires from approximately 670 donors and added high-resolution HLA genotyping to study TCR occurrence patterns. The study at large found these results: A few of the identified cytomegalovirus-associated TCR beta chains were confirmed in vitro to be specific for cytomegalovirus antigens. A further reported finding was that TCR beta sequences accurately predicted the HLA-A and HLA-B alleles for most subjects in the first cohort. Sequencing depth was assumed to be roughly uniform across donors in the presence/absence analyses, though that assumption may not hold. Correlated functional status among segregating V segments might be attributable to linkage disequilibrium, but an unknown experimental factor could not be ruled out. Compared with the roughly 600-donor mean, donors in an Asian-associated ancestry cluster had fewer N-insertions in productive TCRs, according to a later genetic analysis. CMV serostatus was the only immune exposure information available for the cohort. At a false discovery rate of 0.05, a later analysis linked some 18,000 TCR beta sequences to specific HLA alleles. Only TCR beta chains were sequenced in this cohort, and the absence of alpha or paired-chain data limited detectable features. Strong co-occurrence of HLA alleles, especially DR and DQ, made assigning TCR associations to individual alleles difficult. The classifier was reported to diagnose cytomegalovirus status with high specificity and sensitivity in both the original cohort and the validation cohort. Compared with equally common non-associated chains, HLA-associated TCR beta chains in a later analysis were more clonally expanded and had lower generation probabilities. A cluster of highly shared sequence variants was judged likely to be a technical artifact of the sequencing pipeline. Approximately 16 rarely observed V segments, including chromosome 9 orphons, were excluded from the earlier analysis of several hundred of the donors because counts were too low. In a later analysis, TCR association rates were found to vary across HLA loci, with the most associated TCRs seen for DRB1 alleles and the fewest for HLA-C alleles. HLA typing was unavailable for some donors at each locus, so association tests used only the typed subset. Several of the top co-occurrence clusters appeared to be linked to parvovirus B19, influenza, CMV and Epstein-Barr virus, according to a later analysis. In a later genetic analysis, a missense DCLRE1C variant was associated with V-gene and J-gene trimming of TCR beta chains, and the association was replicated in an independent cohort. It was suggested by the authors that the approach could potentially be generalized to other disease states and immunological phenotypes. In a later analysis, most CMV-associated TCR beta chains were found to appear HLA-restricted, with HLA associations seemingly driven largely by CMV exposure. A total of 150 to 200 TCR beta chains were listed by the study as associated with cytomegalovirus. An earlier analysis of 587 of the donors showed that most TCR beta V segments appeared in productive rearrangements either about 87% or about 30% of the time, which broadly matched IMGT annotations. While some public TCRs were present in many individuals, most TCR sequences turned up only very rarely across donors.

The cohort was made up of under 800 healthy bone marrow donors. At the time of sampling, every cohort member was nominally healthy, though immune exposures that went unrecorded were likely present. The donor tested CMV seropositive and was one of the 289 seropositive cohort members. Each donor provided a peripheral blood sample, and peripheral blood mononuclear cells were used for TCR beta sequencing. The Qiagen DNeasy Blood Extraction Kit was used to extract genomic DNA from the blood cell samples. Libraries were made using the immunoSEQ multiplex PCR assay. For the multiplex PCR, a mixture combining 60 forward primers for TCR Vbeta segments and 13 reverse primers for TCR Jbeta segments was used. A multiplex PCR assay on genomic DNA amplified the CDR3 region of rearranged TCR beta genes. The Illumina HiSeq System was used to sequence the amplified TCR beta libraries as 87-base-pair reads. The study's processing was this. A later analysis tallied some 79 million unique TCR beta chains across the 666 repertoires, and some 10 million of those chains were shared by two or more donors. Raw reads were error-corrected and collapsed into unique sequences by a nearest-neighbor algorithm in which closely related sequences were merged to remove PCR and sequencing errors. To assign V, D and J gene segments, CDR3 sequences were aligned to IMGT reference sequences. For a sequence to be retained, at least a six-nucleotide match to both a V gene segment and a J gene segment was required. Rearrangements were classified as productive when the CDR3 lacked stop codons and remained in frame with V and J, and all other rearrangements were classified as non-productive. CDR3 was defined by IMGT convention, running from the second conserved V-encoded cysteine to the conserved J-encoded phenylalanine. The earlier analysis of roughly 590 of the donors excluded sequences that lacked an unambiguous match to a single V gene segment. In an earlier analysis of approximately 560 of the donors, a V segment was called functional when productive rearrangements were above 56.7%, and segregating when the standard deviation between donors exceeded 5%. A statistical classification framework was built for diagnosing cytomegalovirus status from the catalog of TCR beta chain sequences. In a later analysis, V and J genes were assigned by comparing TCR nucleotide sequences against IMGT/GENE-DB human TR gene sequences. The TCRdist pipeline was used in a later analysis to assign CDR3 sequences and most-parsimonious VDJ recombination scenarios. In a later analysis, each TCR beta chain was defined by its CDR3 amino acid sequence together with its V-gene family, and reads lacking a unique V-gene family were excluded. In a later analysis, approximately 640 highly shared, low-generation-probability nucleotide sequences were removed to address suspected cross-contamination and a sequencing artifact. A later analysis calculated a clonal expansion index for each public chain from normalized within-repertoire ranks of inferred template counts. A later analysis computed generation probabilities with a VDJ recombination model fitted to out-of-frame rearrangements, and checked the results against IGoR. A later analysis scored TCR-TCR, TCR-HLA and TCR-CMV co-occurrence with hypergeometric tests, applying a repertoire-size bias correction to TCR pairs. In a later analysis, false discovery rates were estimated by permuting HLA or CMV assignments 20 times. A later analysis grouped co-occurring TCRs with DBSCAN, adding TCRdist sequence similarity when clustering within HLA-allele-positive subsets. For co-occurrence clustering, repertoires with fewer than 30,000 or more than 120,000 public chains were excluded, along with five repertoires with anomalous nucleotide sharing. TCRdb carries this immuneACCESS record with in-frame sequences only. Its versions omit some clonotypes, under half of them owing to an unresolved V gene in the studies checked, with the rest unexplained. The D gene and trimming were derived from the DNA, and the V and J assignments and clone size from that table. This sample gives about 160,000 clones in total; approximately 81% of them show up just once. The top ten constitute roughly 7.7% of the sample.

On this clone itself: Its recognized antigen is unknown. No base quality information exists; no much larger clone differs at one position.

Material: PBMCs. The receptor's source is a woman aged 30 to 39 in good health and CMV-seropositive.

At the DNA level, the sequence is TGCGCCAGCAGCCAAGATTGGTCATCTTGGACAGTAACTAGCACAGATACGCAGTATTTT. Its protein reads: CASSQDWSSWTVTSTDTQYF. This receptor chain uses TRBV4-3 and TRBJ2-3; a tentative D call is TRBD1 (6 bases match). CDR1 and CDR2 are drawn from the germline V gene: LGHNA, YSLEER. V lost 0 bases and J lost 0 bases; the stretch between them is 22 bases long. Counted from cysteine to phenylalanine, this CDR3 has 20 amino acids. Just the 60-base CDR3 DNA is kept, in frame starting at base 1.